This T cell receptor beta chain emerged from a study of cytomegalovirus exposure and HLA in healthy donors. Looked up from germline, CDR1 is MNHEY and CDR2 is SVGAGI. The CDR3 is made up of 14 amino acids. V shed 2 bases and J shed 0 bases, with 8 bases lying between them. Profiling relied on immunoSEQ multiplex PCR, and the TCRdb table lists in-frame clones only, not all of them. The table records approximately 150,000 clones, about four fifths of them present only once. V is TRBV6-5 and J is TRBJ2-7; D uncertain. The TCR originated in a man under 40 in good health and CMV-seropositive. The sample comprised PBMCs. The CDR3 bases are TGTGCCAGCAGTTACAGCGCCGGCTCCTACGAGCAGTACTTC. This encodes CASSYSAGSYEQYF.